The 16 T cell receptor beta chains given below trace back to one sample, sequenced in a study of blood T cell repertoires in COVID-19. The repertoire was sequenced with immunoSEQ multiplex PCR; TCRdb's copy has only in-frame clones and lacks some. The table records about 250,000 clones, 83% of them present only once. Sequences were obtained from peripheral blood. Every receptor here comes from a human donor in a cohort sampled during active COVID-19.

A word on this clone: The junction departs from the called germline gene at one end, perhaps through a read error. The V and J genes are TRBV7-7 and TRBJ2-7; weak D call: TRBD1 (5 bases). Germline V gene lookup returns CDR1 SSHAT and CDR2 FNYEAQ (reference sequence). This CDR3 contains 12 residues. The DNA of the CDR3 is TGTGCTAGCAGCTTAGAGAACAGGAGCCAGTACTTC. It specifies CASSLENRSQYF.

As DNA, the CDR3 is TGCGCCAGCAGCCATCACAGGGGGCTATCCCCCGGTGCCTATGGCTACACCTTC. Protein product: CASSHHRGLSPGAYGYTF. The chain employs TRBV4-1 and TRBJ1-2; 9 nucleotides line up with TRBD1. Germline assignment: CDR1 MGHRA and CDR2 YSYEKL. V trimming: 3 bases; J trimming: 4 bases; junction bases outside the gene matches: 15. This CDR3 has 18 residues.

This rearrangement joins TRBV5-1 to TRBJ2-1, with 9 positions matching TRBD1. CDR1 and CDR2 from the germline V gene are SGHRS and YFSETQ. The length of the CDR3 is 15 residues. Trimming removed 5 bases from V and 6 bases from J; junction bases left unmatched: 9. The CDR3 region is CASRYDRGGFNEQFF. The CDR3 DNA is TGCGCCAGCAGATATGACAGGGGGGGATTCAATGAGCAGTTCTTC.

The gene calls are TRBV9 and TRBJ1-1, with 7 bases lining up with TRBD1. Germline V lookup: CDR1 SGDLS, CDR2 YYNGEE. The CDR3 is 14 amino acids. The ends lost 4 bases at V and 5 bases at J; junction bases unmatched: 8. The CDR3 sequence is CASSIGQAPTEAFF. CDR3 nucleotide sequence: TGTGCCAGCAGCATAGGACAGGCCCCAACTGAAGCTTTCTTT.

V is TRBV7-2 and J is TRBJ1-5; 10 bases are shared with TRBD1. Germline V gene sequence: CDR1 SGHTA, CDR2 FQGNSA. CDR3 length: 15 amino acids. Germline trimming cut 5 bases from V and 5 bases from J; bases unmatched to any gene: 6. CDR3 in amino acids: CASSPRTGGDQPQHF. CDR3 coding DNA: TGTGCCAGCAGCCCGAGGACAGGGGGTGATCAGCCCCAGCATTTT.

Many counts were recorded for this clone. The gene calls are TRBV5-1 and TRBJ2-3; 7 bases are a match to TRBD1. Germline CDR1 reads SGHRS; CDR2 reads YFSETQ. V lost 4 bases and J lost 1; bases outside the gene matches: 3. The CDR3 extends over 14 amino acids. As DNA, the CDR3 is TGCGCCAGCAGCCATGGACAGGGCACAGATACGCAGTATTTT. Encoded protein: CASSHGQGTDTQYF.

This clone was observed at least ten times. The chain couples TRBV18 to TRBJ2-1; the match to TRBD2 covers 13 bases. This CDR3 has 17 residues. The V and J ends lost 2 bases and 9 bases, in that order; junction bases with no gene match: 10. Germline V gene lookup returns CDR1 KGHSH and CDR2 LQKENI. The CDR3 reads CASSPAQLAGGQGEQFF. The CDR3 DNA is TGTGCCAGCTCACCAGCGCAACTAGCGGGGGGGCAGGGTGAGCAGTTCTTC.

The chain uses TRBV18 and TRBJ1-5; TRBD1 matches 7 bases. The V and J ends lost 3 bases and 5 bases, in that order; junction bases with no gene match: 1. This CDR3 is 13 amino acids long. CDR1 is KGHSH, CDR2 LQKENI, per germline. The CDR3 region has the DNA TGTGCCAGCTCACCCGGGACAGATCAGCCCCAGCATTTT. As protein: CASSPGTDQPQHF. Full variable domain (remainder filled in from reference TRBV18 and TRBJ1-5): NAGVMQNPRHLVRRRGQEARLRCSPMKGHSHVYWYRQLPEEGLKFMVYLQKENIIDESGMPKERFSAEFPKEGPSILRIQQVVRGDSAAYFCASSPGTDQPQHFGDGTRLSIL.

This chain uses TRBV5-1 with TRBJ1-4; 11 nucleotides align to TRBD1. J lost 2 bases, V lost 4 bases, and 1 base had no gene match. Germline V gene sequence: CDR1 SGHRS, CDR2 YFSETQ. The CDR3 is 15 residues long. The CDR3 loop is CASSRDRGTNEKLFF. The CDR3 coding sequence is TGCGCCAGCAGCCGGGACAGGGGGACTAATGAAAAACTGTTTTTT.

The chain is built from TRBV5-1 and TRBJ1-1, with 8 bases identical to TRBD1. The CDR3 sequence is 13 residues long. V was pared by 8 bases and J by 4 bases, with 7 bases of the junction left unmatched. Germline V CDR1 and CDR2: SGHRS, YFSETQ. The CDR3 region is CASYPTGGTEAFF. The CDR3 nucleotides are TGCGCCAGTTACCCAACAGGGGGCACTGAAGCTTTCTTT.

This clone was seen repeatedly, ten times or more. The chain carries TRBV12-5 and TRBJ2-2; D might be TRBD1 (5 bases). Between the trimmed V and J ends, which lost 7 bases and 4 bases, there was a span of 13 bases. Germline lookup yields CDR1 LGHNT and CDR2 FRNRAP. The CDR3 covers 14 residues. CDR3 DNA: TGTGCTAGTGAAGGCAGGGCAATCACCGGGGAGCTGTTTTTT. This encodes CASEGRAITGELFF.

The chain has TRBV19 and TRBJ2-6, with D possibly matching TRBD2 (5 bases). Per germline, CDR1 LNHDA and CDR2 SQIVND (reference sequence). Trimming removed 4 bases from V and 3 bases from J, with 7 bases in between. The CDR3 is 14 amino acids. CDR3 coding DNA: TGTGCCAGTAGTAGTCGGGATGGGGCCAACGTCCTGACTTTC. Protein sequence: CASSSRDGANVLTF.

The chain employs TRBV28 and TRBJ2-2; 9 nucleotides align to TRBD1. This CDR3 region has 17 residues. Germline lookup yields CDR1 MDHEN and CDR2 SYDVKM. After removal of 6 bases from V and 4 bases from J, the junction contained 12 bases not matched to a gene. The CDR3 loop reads CASSLDLGQGSTGELFF. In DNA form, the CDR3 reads TGTGCCAGCAGCCTTGACTTGGGACAGGGTAGCACCGGGGAGCTGTTTTTT.

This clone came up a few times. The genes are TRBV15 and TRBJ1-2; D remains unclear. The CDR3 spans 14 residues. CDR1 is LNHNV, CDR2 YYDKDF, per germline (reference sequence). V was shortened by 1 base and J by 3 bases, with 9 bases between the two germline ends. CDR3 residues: CATSRGGLYYGYTF. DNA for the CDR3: TGTGCCACCAGCAGAGGCGGGTTGTACTATGGCTACACCTTC.

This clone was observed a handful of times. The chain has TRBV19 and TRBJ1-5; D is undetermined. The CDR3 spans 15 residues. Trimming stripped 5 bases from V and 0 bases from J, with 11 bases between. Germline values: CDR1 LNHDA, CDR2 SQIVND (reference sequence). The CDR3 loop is CASSSWSNSNQPQHF. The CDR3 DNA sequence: TGTGCCAGTAGTTCCTGGAGTAATAGCAATCAGCCCCAGCATTTT.

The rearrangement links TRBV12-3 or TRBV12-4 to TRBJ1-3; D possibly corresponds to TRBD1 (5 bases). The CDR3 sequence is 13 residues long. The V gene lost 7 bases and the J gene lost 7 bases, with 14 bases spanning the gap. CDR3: CASTEGRGNTIYF. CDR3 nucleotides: TGTGCCAGCACGGAGGGACGCGGGAACACCATATATTTT.